This T cell receptor beta chain was found in a study of T-cell memory formation after mild COVID-19. 5'RACE primed from the constant segment yielded TCR alpha and TCR beta cDNA libraries bearing sample barcodes and UMIs. TCRdb reanalysed the 5' RACE reads using MiXCR and keeps one entry per CDR3 protein. The sample lists roughly 600,000 distinct CDR3 sequences, more than 15% occurring once. This CDR3 has 17 amino acids. V was pared by 4 bases and J by 8 bases, with 18 bases of the junction left unmatched. Germline V lookup: CDR1 SGHRS, CDR2 YFSETQ. This clonotype turned up a few times. Its antigen is undetermined. General study results and limits: Pre-infection memory showed some responding clones, and this suggested that cross-reactive memory joined. Among CD4+ contracting clones, most were CM and EM, and CD8+ ones EMRA.

This chain connects TRBV5-1 to TRBJ2-1; TRBD2 matches 7 bases. Sequencing input: PBMCs or a T cell subset sorted from them (not recorded which). The source of this sequence is an adult woman who had mild COVID-19 (a few samples of this study predate the infection). Cell type and time point are not known. The CDR3 loop reads CASSQPERGPSRDEQFF. In DNA, the CDR3 is TGCGCCAGCAGCCAACCCGAGCGGGGCCCGTCCCGGGATGAGCAGTTCTTC.